The clone carrying this T cell receptor beta chain was seen more than once but under ten times. Its specificity is not known. The length of the CDR3 is 15 residues. V dropped 3 bases and J dropped 6 bases, with 18 bases sitting between them. The germline CDR1 and CDR2 sequences are SGHAT and FQNNGV. The sample belongs to a study of cytomegalovirus exposure and HLA in healthy donors. Whole-study results and caveats: An observed cluster of highly shared sequence variants was recorded as a likely sequencing artifact. Cytomegalovirus status was reportedly diagnosed by the classifier with high specificity and sensitivity. TCR beta sequences reportedly predicted most subjects' HLA-A and HLA-B alleles accurately.

Donors showed nominal health when sampled, although they likely had unrecorded immune exposures. Primers for the PCR totalled 60 Vbeta and 13 Jbeta. Using immunoSEQ multiplex PCR, the repertoire was profiled, and TCRdb retains in-frame clones only, with some absent. The sample includes about 200,000 clones, 70% to 85% of them seen just once. The rearrangement links TRBV11-2 to TRBJ2-7, with a possible D match to TRBD1 (5 bases). The clonotype was recovered from a woman aged 25-40 years in good health and CMV-seropositive. The sequenced sample consisted of PBMCs. DNA for the CDR3: TGTGCCAGCAGCTTCCCCCAGGGCCTTCGCCCCGAGCAGTACTTC. Translating gives CASSFPQGLRPEQYF.